This T cell receptor (beta chain) was captured in a study of cytomegalovirus exposure and HLA in healthy donors. The study's findings and limits: In vitro confirmation showed a few CMV-associated chains to be CMV antigen specific. In a later analysis, several top co-occurrence clusters appeared linked to parvovirus B19, influenza, CMV and Epstein-Barr virus.

PCR used 60 Vbeta primers and 13 Jbeta primers. Profiling relied on immunoSEQ multiplex PCR, and the TCRdb table lists in-frame clones only, not all of them. The data hold about 140,000 clones, with about three quarters observed a single time. V lost 2 bases, J lost 5 bases, and 16 bases lay in between. Germline CDR1 and CDR2: LNHDA and SQIVND (reference sequence). This CDR3 comprises 15 residues. As regards this clone: Its antigen remains unknown.

What was sequenced was PBMCs. The clonotype originates from a man in his fifties in good health and CMV-seropositive. The chain couples TRBV19 to TRBJ2-7, with D possibly matching TRBD1 (5 bases). The CDR3 DNA reads TGTGCCAGTAGTATAAGCCCCGGCAGGGTCAACGAGCAGTACTTC. Protein: CASSISPGRVNEQYF.